Following are 7 T cell receptor beta chains from one sample sequenced in a study of cytomegalovirus exposure and HLA in healthy donors. The PCR contained 60 Vbeta and 13 Jbeta primers. The assay was immunoSEQ multiplex PCR, and TCRdb's table has in-frame clones only and misses some. The data show approximately 290,000 clones, with 80% seen just once and about 0.3% held by the top ten. Material: PBMCs. The receptor source for this set is a girl aged 2 to 9 in good health and CMV-seronegative.

The chain has TRBV27 and TRBJ2-5; the match to TRBD2 covers 11 bases. The V gene end was trimmed by 5 bases and the J gene end by 2 bases; junction bases not matched to a gene: 22. The CDR3 runs 21 residues. Germline CDR1 and CDR2: MNHEY and SMNVEV (reference sequence). This CDR3 reads CASSPLTRSSGRRLGQETQYF. In DNA, the CDR3 is TGTGCCAGCAGTCCCCTCACCAGATCTAGCGGGAGGCGCCTTGGGCAAGAGACCCAGTACTTC.

The rearrangement joins TRBV28 to TRBJ2-5, with TRBD1 as a possible D gene (6 bases). Germline V gene lookup returns CDR1 MDHEN and CDR2 SYDVKM. This CDR3 has 13 amino acids. The V gene lost 3 bases and the J gene lost 4 bases, with 9 bases spanning the gap. CDR3 bases: TGTGCCAGCAGTTTGGGCAGGGGAGAGACCCAGTACTTC. It specifies CASSLGRGETQYF.

The CDR3 spells CATRIRAEQFF. CDR3 coding DNA: TGTGCCACCCGAATCAGGGCTGAGCAGTTCTTC. The chain recombines TRBV15 with TRBJ2-1, with D possibly TRBD1 on 5 matching bases. Trimming left V 8 bases short and J 9 bases short, with 11 bases between. Looked up from germline, CDR1 is LNHNV and CDR2 is YYDKDF (reference sequence). This CDR3 contains 11 residues. The full variable domain, in which reference TRBV15 and TRBJ2-1 provide the parts outside the CDR3, is DAMVIQNPRYQVTQFGKPVTLSCSQTLNHNVMYWYQQKSSQAPKLLFHYYDKDFNNEADTPDNFQSRRPNTSFCFLDIRSPGLGDTAMYLCATRIRAEQFFGPGTRLTVL.

The chain employs TRBV13 and TRBJ1-6; the match to TRBD1 covers 7 bases. This CDR3 has 17 amino acids. Trimming took 4 bases from V and 7 from J; bases not matched to a gene: 13. Germline V gene lookup returns CDR1 PRHDT and CDR2 FYEKMQ (reference sequence). CDR3 sequence (DNA): TGTGCCAGCAGCTCGAACCCACAGGGGATCGAGAATTCACCCCTCCACTTT. Amino acid sequence: CASSSNPQGIENSPLHF.

The V call is TRBV5-4, the J call TRBJ2-2, with D perhaps TRBD2 (6 bases). The germline V gene has CDR1 SGHNT and CDR2 YYREEE (reference sequence). Trimming shortened V by 3 bases and J by 4 bases, and 16 bases separated the two germline ends. The CDR3 has 16 amino acids. The CDR3 is CASSSRDSFITGELFF. The CDR3 coding sequence is TGTGCCAGCAGCTCGCGGGATTCGTTTATCACCGGGGAGCTGTTTTTT.

The rearrangement uses TRBV5-1 and TRBJ1-1; D possibly corresponds to TRBD1 (6 bases). V shed 4 bases and J shed 4 bases, with 14 bases lying between them. Germline CDR1 and CDR2: SGHRS and YFSETQ. This CDR3 contains 14 residues. CDR3 DNA sequence: TGCGCCAGCAGCGGATCAGGGGATCCCACTGAAGCTTTCTTT. The encoded protein is CASSGSGDPTEAFF.

The CDR3 region is CASSFGVWDRGKEKLFF. CDR3 bases: TGTGCCAGCAGCTTCGGGGTTTGGGACAGGGGGAAAGAAAAACTGTTTTTT. The chain employs TRBV11-2 and TRBJ1-4; 11 bases fit TRBD1. With 3 bases clipped from V and 8 bases from J, the junction kept 11 bases outside the gene matches. Germline V gene sequence: CDR1 SGHAT, CDR2 FQNNGV. The CDR3 is 17 amino acids. The variable domain in full, completed from reference TRBV11-2 and TRBJ1-4, reads EAGVAQSPRYKIIEKRQSVAFWCNPISGHATLYWYQQILGQGPKLLIQFQNNGVVDDSQLPKDRFSAERLKGVDSTLKIQPAKLEDSAVYLCASSFGVWDRGKEKLFFGSGTQLSVL.